This T cell receptor (beta chain) was captured in a study of monozygotic twins with inflammatory bowel disease. The CDR3 is 15 residues long. Germline V gives CDR1 MGHRA, CDR2 YSYEKL. TCRdb reprocessed the 5' RACE reads and reports one entry per CDR3 protein, with no DNA. The table counts approximately 420,000 distinct CDR3 sequences; around 2.4% lies in the top ten. The chain combines TRBV4-1 with TRBJ2-7; TCRdb's assignment of TRBD2 cannot be checked, as there is no DNA. The origin of this receptor is a human donor with ulcerative colitis or Crohn's disease, or a healthy co-twin of an affected twin (not recorded which). Sequenced: blood. CDR3 sequence reads: CASSPGGTRSYEQYF.